This record concerns one TCR beta chain sequence. Its antigen is currently unknown. The record originates from a study of shared clonotypes between healthy human individuals. Overall study: Each donor's CD8 memory used one plate, CD8 naive two, each CD4 subset three.

TCRdb's copy holds only in-frame clones and misses some; the assay was immunoSEQ multiplex PCR. The sample carries roughly 2.2 million clones, under 95% recorded once. Study-wide results and limits: Rarefaction demonstrated incomplete sorted-subset sequencing despite large depth. A reduction in generation probabilities was seen for non-shared clonotypes relative to those shared by all four donors.

The TCR was taken from a man between 18 and 29 years old in good health. Some clones in this sample may be carry-over from other donors' samples. The sequenced material came from naive CD4+ T cells from PBMCs. Subset meaning: CD45RA+ positively selected.

The CDR3 nucleotides are TGCAGCGTTGAGAATCGGGGGGTGAACACTGAAGCTTTCTTT. This encodes CSVENRGVNTEAFF. The V call is TRBV29-1, the J call TRBJ1-1; a possible D gene is TRBD1 (5 bases). The CDR3 spans 14 residues. Trimming cost V 3 bases and J 0 bases, with 11 bases left between them. In germline, CDR1 is SQVTM, CDR2 ANQGSEA.